This section outlines one T cell receptor (beta chain) sequence together with its context. Its antigen is undetermined. The data were obtained in a study of cytomegalovirus exposure and HLA in healthy donors. Study outcomes and limitations: TCR beta V- and J-gene trimming, according to a later analysis, was linked to a missense DCLRE1C variant. The authors reported that TCR beta sequences could predict HLA-A and HLA-B alleles. These predictions were accurate for most subjects in the first cohort.

CDR3 length: 14 residues. Trimming removed 10 bases at V and 3 bases at J, with 19 bases between. CDR1 KGHSH and CDR2 LQKENI come from the germline V gene. A multiplex PCR was run with 60 Vbeta primers and 13 Jbeta primers. As processed by the authors: There were around 80 million unique TCR beta chains by a later count, and some 11 million of them were shared. TCRdb's table, derived via immunoSEQ multiplex PCR, lists solely in-frame clones and lacks some. Clone size and V and J calls were adopted from that table, with D and trimming inferred from the DNA. The sample holds under 150,000 clones; 76% are singletons and the top ten take 1.5% to 2%.

The chain carries TRBV18 and TRBJ2-7, with D maybe TRBD2 (6 bases). This clonotype was sampled from a middle-aged woman in good health and CMV-seronegative. The source material was PBMCs. The CDR3 DNA is TGTGCCACTAATACGAGGGGAGGTCTCTACGAGCAGTACTTC. Amino acid sequence: CATNTRGGLYEQYF.